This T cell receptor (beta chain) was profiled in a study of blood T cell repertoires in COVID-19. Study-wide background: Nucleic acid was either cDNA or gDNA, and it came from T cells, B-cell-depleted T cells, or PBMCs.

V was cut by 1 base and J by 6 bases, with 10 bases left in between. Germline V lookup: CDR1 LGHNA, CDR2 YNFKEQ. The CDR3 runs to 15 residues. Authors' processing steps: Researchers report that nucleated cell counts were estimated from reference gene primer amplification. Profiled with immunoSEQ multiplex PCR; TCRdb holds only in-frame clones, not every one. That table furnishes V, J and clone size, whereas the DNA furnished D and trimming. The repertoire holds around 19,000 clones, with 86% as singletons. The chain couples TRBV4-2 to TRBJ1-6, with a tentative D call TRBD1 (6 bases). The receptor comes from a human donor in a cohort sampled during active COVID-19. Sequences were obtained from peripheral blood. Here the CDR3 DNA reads TGTGCCAGCAGCCAAGCTAGGACAGCTAATTCACCCCTCCACTTT. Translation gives CASSQARTANSPLHF.